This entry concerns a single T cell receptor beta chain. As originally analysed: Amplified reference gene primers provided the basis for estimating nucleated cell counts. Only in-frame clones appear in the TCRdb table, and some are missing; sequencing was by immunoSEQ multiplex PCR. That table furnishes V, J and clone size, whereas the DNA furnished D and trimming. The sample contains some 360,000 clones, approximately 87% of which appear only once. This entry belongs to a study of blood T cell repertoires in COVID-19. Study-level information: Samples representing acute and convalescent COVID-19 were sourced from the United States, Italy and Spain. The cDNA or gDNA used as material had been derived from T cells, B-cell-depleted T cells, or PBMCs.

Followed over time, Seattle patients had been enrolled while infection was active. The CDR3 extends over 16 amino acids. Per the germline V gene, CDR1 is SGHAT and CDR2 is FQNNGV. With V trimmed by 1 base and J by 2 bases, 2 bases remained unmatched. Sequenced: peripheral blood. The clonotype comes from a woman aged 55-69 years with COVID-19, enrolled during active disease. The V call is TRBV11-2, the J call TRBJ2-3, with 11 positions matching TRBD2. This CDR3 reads CASSLVAGGLTDTQYF. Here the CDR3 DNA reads TGTGCCAGCAGCTTAGTAGCGGGGGGGCTCACAGATACGCAGTATTTT.